In this sample, the clone carrying this T cell receptor (beta chain) turned up many times. The sample originates from a study of regulatory T cells in long-lasting Graves disease. Whole-study context: Newly diagnosed Graves' patients took antithyroid drugs under 3 months.

Trimming took 8 bases from V and 7 from J, leaving 11 bases between them. CDR3 length equals 11 residues. The germline gives CDR1 SNHLY, CDR2 FYNNEI. CDR3-region Arm-PCR and iRepertoire HTBI primers produced the TCR beta libraries. TCRdb reprocessed the multiplex PCR reads with MiXCR, giving one entry per CDR3 protein. The sample records over 500,000 distinct CDR3 sequences, under 20% being singletons. Specified time point: newly diagnosed GD, antithyroid drugs for less than 3 months. Following extraction of RNA from PBMCs, that RNA was used to make the TCR library. These data are also associated with another study on T cells in Graves' hyperthyroidism and ophthalmopathy.

Specimen: peripheral blood mononuclear cells (PBMCs), collected at new diagnosis, from a patient treated with antithyroid drugs. This chain connects TRBV2 to TRBJ1-2, with D tentatively TRBD1 (5 bases). The sequence derives from a young woman with Graves disease. As DNA, the CDR3 is TGTGCCAGCCACGGGGCTAGTGGCTACACCTTC. Translated, it gives CASHGASGYTF.